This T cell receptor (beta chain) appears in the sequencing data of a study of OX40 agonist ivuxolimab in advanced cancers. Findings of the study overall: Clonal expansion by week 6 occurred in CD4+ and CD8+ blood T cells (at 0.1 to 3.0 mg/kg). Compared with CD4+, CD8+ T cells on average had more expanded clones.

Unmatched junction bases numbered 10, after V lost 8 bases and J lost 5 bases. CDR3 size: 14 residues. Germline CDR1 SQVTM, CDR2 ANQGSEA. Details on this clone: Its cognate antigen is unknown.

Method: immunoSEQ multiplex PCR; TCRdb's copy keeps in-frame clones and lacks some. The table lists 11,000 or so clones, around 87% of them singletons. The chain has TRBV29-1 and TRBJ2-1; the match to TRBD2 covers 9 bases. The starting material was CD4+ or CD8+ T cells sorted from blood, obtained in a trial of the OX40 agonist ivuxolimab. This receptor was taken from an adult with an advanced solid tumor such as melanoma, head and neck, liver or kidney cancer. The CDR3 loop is CSSETSGVDNEQFF. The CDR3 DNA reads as TGCAGCTCAGAGACTAGCGGAGTTGACAATGAGCAGTTCTTC.